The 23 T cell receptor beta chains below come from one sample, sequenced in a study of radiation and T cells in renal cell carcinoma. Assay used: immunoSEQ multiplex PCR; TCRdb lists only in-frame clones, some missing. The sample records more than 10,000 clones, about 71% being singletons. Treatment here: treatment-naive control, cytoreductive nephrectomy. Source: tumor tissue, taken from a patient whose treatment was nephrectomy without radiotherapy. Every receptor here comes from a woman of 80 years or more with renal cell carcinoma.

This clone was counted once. For the CDR3, the DNA is TGTGCCAGTAGTATCCATCAGGGAGATACGCAGTATTTT. This gives the protein CASSIHQGDTQYF. This chain uses TRBV19 with TRBJ2-3, with a weak D call TRBD1 (5 bases). Germline CDR1 is LNHDA and CDR2 is SQIVND (reference sequence). The CDR3 spans 13 residues. The V end lost 3 bases, the J end lost 5 bases, and 9 bases lay between the germline ends.

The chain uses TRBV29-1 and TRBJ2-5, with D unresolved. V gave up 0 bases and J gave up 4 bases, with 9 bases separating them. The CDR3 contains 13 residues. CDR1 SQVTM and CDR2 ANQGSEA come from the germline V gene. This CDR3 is CSVEEGPGETQYF. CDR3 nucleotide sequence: TGCAGCGTTGAAGAAGGGCCGGGAGAGACCCAGTACTTC.

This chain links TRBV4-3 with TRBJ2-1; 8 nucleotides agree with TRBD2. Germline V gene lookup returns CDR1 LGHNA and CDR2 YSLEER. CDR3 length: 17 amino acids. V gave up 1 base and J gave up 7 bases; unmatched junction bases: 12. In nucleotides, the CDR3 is TGCGCCAGCAGCCAAGGATTGAGCGGGGGACTTCCAAATGAGCAGTTCTTC. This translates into CASSQGLSGGLPNEQFF.

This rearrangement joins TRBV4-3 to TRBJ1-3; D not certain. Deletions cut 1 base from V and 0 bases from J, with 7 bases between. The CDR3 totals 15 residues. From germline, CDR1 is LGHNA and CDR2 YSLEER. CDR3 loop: CASSQVGLSGNTIYF. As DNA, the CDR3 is TGCGCCAGCAGCCAAGTGGGCCTCTCTGGAAACACCATATATTTT.

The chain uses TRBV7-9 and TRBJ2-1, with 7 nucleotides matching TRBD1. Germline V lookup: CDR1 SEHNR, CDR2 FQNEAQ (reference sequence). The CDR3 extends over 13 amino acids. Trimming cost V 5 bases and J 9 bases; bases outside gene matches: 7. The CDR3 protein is CASSPGTASEQFF. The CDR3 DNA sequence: TGTGCCAGCAGCCCCGGGACAGCGAGTGAGCAGTTCTTC.

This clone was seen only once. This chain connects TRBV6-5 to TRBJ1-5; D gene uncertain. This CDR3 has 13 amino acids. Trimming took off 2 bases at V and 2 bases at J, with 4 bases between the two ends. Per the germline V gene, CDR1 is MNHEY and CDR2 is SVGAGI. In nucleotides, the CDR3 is TGTGCCAGCAGTTACCGGGGCAATCAGCCCCAGCATTTT. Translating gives CASSYRGNQPQHF.

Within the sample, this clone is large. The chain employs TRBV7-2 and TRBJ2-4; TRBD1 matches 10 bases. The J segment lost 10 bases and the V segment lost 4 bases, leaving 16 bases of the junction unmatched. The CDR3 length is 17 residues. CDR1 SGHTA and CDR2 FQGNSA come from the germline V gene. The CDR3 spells CASSSTGGAGMRGIQYF. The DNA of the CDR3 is TGTGCCAGCAGCTCGACAGGGGGCGCCGGGATGAGGGGAATTCAGTACTTC.

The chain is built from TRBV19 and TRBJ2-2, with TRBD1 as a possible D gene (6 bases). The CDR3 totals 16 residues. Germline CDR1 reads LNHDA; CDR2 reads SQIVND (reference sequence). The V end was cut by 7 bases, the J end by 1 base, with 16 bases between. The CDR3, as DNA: TGTGCCAGTATGGGGTGGGGGACACTGAACACCGGGGAGCTGTTTTTT. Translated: CASMGWGTLNTGELFF.

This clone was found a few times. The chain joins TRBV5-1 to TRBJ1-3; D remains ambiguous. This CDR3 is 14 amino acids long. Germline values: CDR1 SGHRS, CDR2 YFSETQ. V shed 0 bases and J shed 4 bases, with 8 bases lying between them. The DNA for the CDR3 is TGCGCCAGCAGCTTGGGGACCGAGGGAAACACCATATATTTT. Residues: CASSLGTEGNTIYF.

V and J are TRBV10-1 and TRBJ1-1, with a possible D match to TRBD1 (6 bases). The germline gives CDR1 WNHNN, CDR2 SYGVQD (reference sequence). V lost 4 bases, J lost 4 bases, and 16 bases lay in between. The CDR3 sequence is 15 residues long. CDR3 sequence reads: CASSGSQGRATEAFF. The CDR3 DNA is TGCGCCAGCAGTGGGTCGCAGGGGCGCGCCACTGAAGCTTTCTTT.

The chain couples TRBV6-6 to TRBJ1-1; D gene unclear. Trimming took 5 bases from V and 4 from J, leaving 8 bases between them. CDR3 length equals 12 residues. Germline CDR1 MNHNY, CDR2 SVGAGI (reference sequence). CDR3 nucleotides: TGTGCCAGCAGTAGGGATTTCACTGAAGCTTTCTTT. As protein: CASSRDFTEAFF.

CDR3 DNA: TGTTCCTCCGGCCAGTACAATGAGCAGTTCTTC. It is translated as CSSGQYNEQFF. The chain combines TRBV27 with TRBJ2-1; D not resolved. Germline V gives CDR1 MNHEY, CDR2 SMNVEV (reference sequence). The CDR3 is 11 residues long.

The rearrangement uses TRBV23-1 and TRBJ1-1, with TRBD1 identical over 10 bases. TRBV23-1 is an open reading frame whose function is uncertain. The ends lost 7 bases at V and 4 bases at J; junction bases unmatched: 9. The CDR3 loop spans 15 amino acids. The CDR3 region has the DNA TGCGCCAGCAATACTGACAGGGGGCGATTCACTGAAGCTTTCTTT. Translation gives CASNTDRGRFTEAFF.

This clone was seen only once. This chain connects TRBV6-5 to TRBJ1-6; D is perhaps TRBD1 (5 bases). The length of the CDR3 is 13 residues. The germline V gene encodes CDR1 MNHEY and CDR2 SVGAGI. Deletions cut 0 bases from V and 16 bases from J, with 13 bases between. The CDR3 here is CASSYSYRGNLHF. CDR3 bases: TGTGCCAGCAGTTACTCGTATCGGGGGAATCTCCACTTT.

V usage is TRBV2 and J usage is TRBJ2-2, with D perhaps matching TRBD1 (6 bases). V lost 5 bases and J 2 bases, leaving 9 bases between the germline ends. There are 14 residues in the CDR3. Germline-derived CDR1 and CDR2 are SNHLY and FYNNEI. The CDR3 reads CASSRTDNTGELFF. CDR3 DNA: TGTGCCAGCAGTAGGACAGACAACACCGGGGAGCTGTTTTTT.

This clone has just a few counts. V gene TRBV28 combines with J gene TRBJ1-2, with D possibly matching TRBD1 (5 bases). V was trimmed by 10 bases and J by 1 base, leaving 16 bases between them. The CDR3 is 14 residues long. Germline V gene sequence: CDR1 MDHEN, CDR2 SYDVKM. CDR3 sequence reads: CATHRGWVNYGYTF. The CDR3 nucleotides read TGTGCCACCCATCGGGGGTGGGTTAACTATGGCTACACCTTC.

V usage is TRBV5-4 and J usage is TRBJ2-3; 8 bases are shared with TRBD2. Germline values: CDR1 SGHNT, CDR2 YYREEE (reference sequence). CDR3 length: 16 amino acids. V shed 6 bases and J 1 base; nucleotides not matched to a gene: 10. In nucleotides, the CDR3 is TGTGCCAGCACCCGCGGGGGGTACCTCCGCACAGATACGCAGTATTTT. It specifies CASTRGGYLRTDTQYF.

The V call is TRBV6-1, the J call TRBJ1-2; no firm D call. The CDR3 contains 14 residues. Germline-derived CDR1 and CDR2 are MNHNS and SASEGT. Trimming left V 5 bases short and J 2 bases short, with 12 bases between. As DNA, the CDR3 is TGTGCCAGCAGTCCCAGGATTAGAAACTATGGCTACACCTTC. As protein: CASSPRIRNYGYTF.

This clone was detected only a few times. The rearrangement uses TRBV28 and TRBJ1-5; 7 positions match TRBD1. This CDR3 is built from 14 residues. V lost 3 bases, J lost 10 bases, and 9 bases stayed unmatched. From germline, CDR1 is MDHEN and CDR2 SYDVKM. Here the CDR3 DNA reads TGTGCCAGCAGTTTCCATGACAGGGATGGCCCCCAGCATTTT. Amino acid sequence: CASSFHDRDGPQHF.

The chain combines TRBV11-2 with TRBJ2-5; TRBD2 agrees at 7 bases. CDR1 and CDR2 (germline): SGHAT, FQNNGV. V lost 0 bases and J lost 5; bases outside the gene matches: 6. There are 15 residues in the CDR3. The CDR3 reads CASSLERGLGETQYF. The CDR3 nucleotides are TGTGCCAGCAGCTTAGAGCGGGGGTTGGGTGAGACCCAGTACTTC. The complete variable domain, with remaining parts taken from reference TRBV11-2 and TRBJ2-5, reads EAGVAQSPRYKIIEKRQSVAFWCNPISGHATLYWYQQILGQGPKLLIQFQNNGVVDDSQLPKDRFSAERLKGVDSTLKIQPAKLEDSAVYLCASSLERGLGETQYFGPGTRLLVL.

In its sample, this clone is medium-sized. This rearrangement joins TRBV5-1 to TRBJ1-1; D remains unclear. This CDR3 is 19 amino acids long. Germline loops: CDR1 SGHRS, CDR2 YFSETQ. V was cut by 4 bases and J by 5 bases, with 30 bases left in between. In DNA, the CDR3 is TGCGCCAGCAGCCCCCGAGTCGAACTCCCCAAACCCAAAAAGACTGAAGCTTTCTTT. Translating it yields CASSPRVELPKPKKTEAFF.

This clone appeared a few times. The CDR3 is CASRGRTSGVGVGELFF. The CDR3 DNA sequence: TGTGCCAGTAGAGGCAGGACTAGCGGGGTTGGAGTCGGGGAGCTGTTTTTT. This chain links TRBV19 with TRBJ2-2; TRBD2 matches 12 bases. Trimming at V came to 6 bases and at J to 7 bases, leaving 12 bases not matched to a gene. This CDR3 is built from 17 residues. Germline loops: CDR1 LNHDA, CDR2 SQIVND (reference sequence).

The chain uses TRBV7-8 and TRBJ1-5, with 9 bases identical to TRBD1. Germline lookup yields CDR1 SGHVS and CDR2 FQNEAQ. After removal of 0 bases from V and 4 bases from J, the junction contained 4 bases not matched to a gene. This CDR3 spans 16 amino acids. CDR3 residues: CASSLARDRENQPQHF. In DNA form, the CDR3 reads TGTGCCAGCAGCTTAGCGCGGGACAGGGAAAATCAGCCCCAGCATTTT.